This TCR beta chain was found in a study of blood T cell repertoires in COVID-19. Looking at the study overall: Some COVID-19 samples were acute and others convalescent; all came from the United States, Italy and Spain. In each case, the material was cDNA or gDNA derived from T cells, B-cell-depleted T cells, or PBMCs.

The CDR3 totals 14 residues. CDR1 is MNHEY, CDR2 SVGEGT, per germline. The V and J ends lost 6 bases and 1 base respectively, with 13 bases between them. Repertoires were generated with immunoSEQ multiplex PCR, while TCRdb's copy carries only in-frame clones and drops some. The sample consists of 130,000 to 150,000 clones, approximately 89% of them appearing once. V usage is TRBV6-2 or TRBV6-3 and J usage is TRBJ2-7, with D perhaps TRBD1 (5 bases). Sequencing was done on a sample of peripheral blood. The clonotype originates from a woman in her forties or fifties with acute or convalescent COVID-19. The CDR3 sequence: CASSGQPLSYEQYF. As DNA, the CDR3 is TGTGCCAGCAGCGGACAACCTCTGTCCTACGAGCAGTACTTC.